This T cell receptor (beta chain) was retrieved from a study of control samples from healthy donors and cancer patients. Some clones are missing from TCRdb's copy, which holds only in-frame ones; the method was immunoSEQ multiplex PCR. The sample lists under 85,000 clones; 89% were seen once. What was sequenced was PBMCs. This TCR was sampled from a man in his 60s with colorectal cancer.

The CDR3 here is CASSYGASETQYF. The CDR3 region has the DNA TGTGCCAGCAGTTACGGGGCGTCGGAGACCCAGTACTTC. This chain connects TRBV6-5 to TRBJ2-5, with TRBD1 as a possible D gene (5 bases). Germline CDR1 and CDR2: MNHEY and SVGAGI. The CDR3 is made up of 13 amino acids. V was pared by 2 bases and J by 5 bases, with 9 bases between.